The rows below give T cell receptor beta chains drawn from one sample of a study of T cells in Graves' hyperthyroidism and ophthalmopathy. MiXCR was run by TCRdb on the multiplex PCR reads, yielding one entry per CDR3 protein. The sample records about 640,000 distinct CDR3 sequences, less than 25% being singletons. The sample was blood. These receptors all come from a man younger than 40 with Graves' ophthalmopathy. Both conserved end residues are trimmed from each CDR3. D genes are given only for firm matches.

j_gene: TRBJ2-7; d_gene: NA; v_gene: TRBV3-1; CDR3aa: ASSHARYEQY
j_gene: TRBJ1-5; d_gene: TRBD1; v_gene: TRBV28; CDR3aa: ASRPGTGWNQPQH
j_gene: TRBJ2-2; d_gene: NA; v_gene: TRBV20-1; CDR3aa: SARGELAKNTGELF
j_gene: TRBJ1-1; d_gene: NA; v_gene: TRBV5-6; CDR3aa: ASGDSDTEAF
j_gene: TRBJ1-1; d_gene: NA; v_gene: TRBV14; CDR3aa: ASRPRGPGTEAF
j_gene: TRBJ1-2; d_gene: NA; v_gene: TRBV2; CDR3aa: ASSVGHRTLYGYT
j_gene: TRBJ2-2; d_gene: NA; v_gene: TRBV10-2; CDR3aa: AIYPGPGNTGELF
j_gene: TRBJ2-7; d_gene: NA; v_gene: TRBV12-3/TRBV12-4; CDR3aa: ASSVTSYEQY
j_gene: TRBJ1-2; d_gene: TRBD1; v_gene: TRBV7-2; CDR3aa: ASSLHITGGSGYGYT
j_gene: TRBJ2-3; d_gene: NA; v_gene: TRBV7-3; CDR3aa: ASSSHLGDTQY
j_gene: TRBJ2-7; d_gene: TRBD2; v_gene: TRBV28; CDR3aa: ASSRGTSGRYEQY
j_gene: TRBJ2-5; d_gene: NA; v_gene: TRBV12-3/TRBV12-4; CDR3aa: ASSARGGQETRY
j_gene: TRBJ1-5; d_gene: NA; v_gene: TRBV7-2; CDR3aa: ASSPRGDIIKPQH
j_gene: TRBJ1-1; d_gene: TRBD1; v_gene: TRBV7-8; CDR3aa: ASSPRGISEAF
j_gene: TRBJ2-7; d_gene: NA; v_gene: TRBV20-1; CDR3aa: SALRDGTYEQY
j_gene: TRBJ2-1; d_gene: TRBD2; v_gene: TRBV11-2; CDR3aa: ASSLGLAVYNEQF
j_gene: TRBJ1-5; d_gene: NA; v_gene: TRBV28; CDR3aa: ASSLKGQPQH
j_gene: TRBJ2-3; d_gene: NA; v_gene: TRBV11-2; CDR3aa: ASSLDLWDTQY
j_gene: TRBJ1-2; d_gene: NA; v_gene: TRBV29-1; CDR3aa: SVGGRGGYT
j_gene: TRBJ2-7; d_gene: NA; v_gene: TRBV6-2/TRBV6-3; CDR3aa: ASSYSRLSYEQY
j_gene: TRBJ1-5; d_gene: NA; v_gene: TRBV28; CDR3aa: ASGGGNQPQH
j_gene: TRBJ2-1; d_gene: TRBD1; v_gene: TRBV30; CDR3aa: AWSFQGAVRGMNEQF
j_gene: TRBJ1-2; d_gene: NA; v_gene: TRBV27; CDR3aa: ASSLSHQGTPYT
j_gene: TRBJ1-2; d_gene: NA; v_gene: TRBV4-2; CDR3aa: ASSQVDNGGSNYGYT
j_gene: TRBJ2-7; d_gene: TRBD1; v_gene: TRBV20-1; CDR3aa: SGLGQEALEQY
j_gene: TRBJ2-1; d_gene: TRBD2; v_gene: TRBV5-1; CDR3aa: ASSLGEGRDEQF
j_gene: TRBJ1-5; d_gene: NA; v_gene: TRBV20-1; CDR3aa: SASGAGSQPQH
j_gene: TRBJ1-5; d_gene: NA; v_gene: TRBV30; CDR3aa: AWSVEEYQPQH
j_gene: TRBJ2-2; d_gene: TRBD2; v_gene: TRBV7-3; CDR3aa: ASSPLAGGPPGELF
j_gene: TRBJ1-1; d_gene: TRBD1; v_gene: TRBV18; CDR3aa: ASSPLDRGLEAF
j_gene: TRBJ2-5; d_gene: TRBD2; v_gene: TRBV28; CDR3aa: ASSLGPAGVGEETQY
j_gene: TRBJ1-5; d_gene: TRBD1; v_gene: TRBV2; CDR3aa: ARQGQGQPQH
j_gene: TRBJ2-3; d_gene: TRBD2; v_gene: TRBV7-3; CDR3aa: ASSLKGRAVTDTQY
j_gene: TRBJ1-1; d_gene: NA; v_gene: TRBV20-1; CDR3aa: SVRKEGRYTEAF
j_gene: TRBJ2-2; d_gene: NA; v_gene: TRBV11-2; CDR3aa: ASSLGSPRRYTGELF
j_gene: TRBJ2-5; d_gene: NA; v_gene: TRBV10-3; CDR3aa: AISRERGPQETQY
j_gene: TRBJ2-3; d_gene: TRBD2; v_gene: TRBV9; CDR3aa: ASCPGTSVSDTQY
j_gene: TRBJ2-7; d_gene: NA; v_gene: TRBV11-1; CDR3aa: ASSLVRAGEQY
j_gene: TRBJ2-1; d_gene: TRBD2; v_gene: TRBV6-6; CDR3aa: ASSYRRPRGTSEYNEQF
j_gene: TRBJ2-7; d_gene: NA; v_gene: TRBV20-1; CDR3aa: SAGGGQGSYEQY
j_gene: TRBJ1-2; d_gene: TRBD1; v_gene: TRBV7-2; CDR3aa: ASILTRTGEGGYT
j_gene: TRBJ2-1; d_gene: NA; v_gene: TRBV6-1; CDR3aa: ASSEVVVSEQF
j_gene: TRBJ2-7; d_gene: NA; v_gene: TRBV11-2; CDR3aa: ASRSAASYEQY
j_gene: TRBJ2-3; d_gene: TRBD2; v_gene: TRBV30; CDR3aa: AWSVRTSGTDTQY
j_gene: TRBJ2-1; d_gene: NA; v_gene: TRBV5-1; CDR3aa: ASTGYMGNEQF